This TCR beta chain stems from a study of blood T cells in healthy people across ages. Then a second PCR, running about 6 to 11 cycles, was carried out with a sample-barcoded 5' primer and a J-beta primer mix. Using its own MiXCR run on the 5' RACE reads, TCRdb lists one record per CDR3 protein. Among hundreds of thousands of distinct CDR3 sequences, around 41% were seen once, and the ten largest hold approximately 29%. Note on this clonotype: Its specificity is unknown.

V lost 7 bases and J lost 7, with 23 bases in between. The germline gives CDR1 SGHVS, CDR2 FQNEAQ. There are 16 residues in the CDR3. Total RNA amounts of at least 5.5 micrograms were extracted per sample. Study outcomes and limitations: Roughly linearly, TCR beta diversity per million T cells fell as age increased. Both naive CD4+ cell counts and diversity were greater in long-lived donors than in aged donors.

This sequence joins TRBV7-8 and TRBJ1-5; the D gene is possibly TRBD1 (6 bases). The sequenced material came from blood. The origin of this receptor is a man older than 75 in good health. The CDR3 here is CASTLYERTARQPQHF. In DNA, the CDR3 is TGTGCCAGCACCCTCTATGAAAGGACAGCCCGGCAGCCCCAGCATTTT.